This T cell receptor beta chain was sequenced for a study of cytomegalovirus exposure and HLA in healthy donors. Study-level background: Genotyping of 430 or so donors showed that around 86% belonged to the Caucasian-associated ancestry cluster. General study results and limits: A later analysis associated 16,951 TCR beta sequences with HLA alleles at a 0.05 false discovery rate. Exclusion as indistinguishable affected some V segments, including TRBV6-2 and TRBV6-3. A reported reduction in N-insertions relative to the approximately 600-donor mean was seen in an Asian-associated ancestry cluster in a later analysis.

With respect to this clone: Its antigen remains unidentified.

The PCR ran on 60 Vbeta and 13 Jbeta primers. Here immunoSEQ multiplex PCR was the method, and the copy in TCRdb shows in-frame clones only, minus some. The sample shows about 150,000 clones, 75% to 80% of them seen only once. CDR1 is SGDLS and CDR2 is YYNGEE in the germline V gene. J was trimmed by 2 bases and V by 3 bases; bases with no gene match: 9. The CDR3 contains 16 residues. The sequence was obtained from a man aged 35 to 55 in good health and CMV-seropositive. Sequenced material: PBMCs. V gene TRBV9 combines with J gene TRBJ2-3; 7 nucleotides agree with TRBD2. CDR3 region: CASSARGLAVTDTQYF. CDR3 bases: TGTGCCAGCAGCGCCCGAGGCCTAGCGGTCACAGATACGCAGTATTTT.